The clone carrying this TCR beta chain was counted many times. Time point reported: newly diagnosed GD, antithyroid drugs for less than 3 months. PBMCs were the source of the RNA used for TCR sequencing. V was pared by 0 bases and J by 8 bases, with 5 bases between. The germline V gene has CDR1 MGHRA and CDR2 YSYEKL. The CDR3 is made up of 12 amino acids. The data are from a study of regulatory T cells in long-lasting Graves disease. Arm-PCR with iRepertoire HTBI primers amplified the CDR3 regions for these TCR beta libraries. From the multiplex PCR reads, TCRdb called clonotypes with MiXCR, one entry per CDR3 protein. The sample includes 200,000 to 250,000 distinct CDR3 sequences, around 20% of them seen just once. These same records also appear under a second study, on T cells in Graves' hyperthyroidism and ophthalmopathy. That report notes: Most thyroid clonotypes expanded above 0.001 were also detected in blood.

The receptor comes from a woman between 25 and 40 years old with Graves disease. The sample in question was peripheral blood mononuclear cells (PBMCs), obtained at new diagnosis, from a patient treated with antithyroid drugs. V gene TRBV4-1 combines with J gene TRBJ2-1; no definite D call. CDR3: CASSQDRDEQFF. The CDR3 coding sequence is TGCGCCAGCAGCCAAGATCGGGATGAGCAGTTCTTC.